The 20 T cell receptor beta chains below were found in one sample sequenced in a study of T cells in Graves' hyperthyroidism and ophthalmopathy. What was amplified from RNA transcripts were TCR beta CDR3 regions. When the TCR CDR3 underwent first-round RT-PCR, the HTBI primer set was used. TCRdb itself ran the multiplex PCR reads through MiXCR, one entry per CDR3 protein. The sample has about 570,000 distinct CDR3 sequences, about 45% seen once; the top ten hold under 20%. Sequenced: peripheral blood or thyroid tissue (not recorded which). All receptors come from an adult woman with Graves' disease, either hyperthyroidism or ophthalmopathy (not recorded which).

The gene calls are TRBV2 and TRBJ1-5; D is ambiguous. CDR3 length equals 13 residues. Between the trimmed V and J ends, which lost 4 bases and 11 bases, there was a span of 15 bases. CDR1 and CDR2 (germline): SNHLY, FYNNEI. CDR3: CASSGGSRATQHF. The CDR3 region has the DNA TGTGCCAGCAGTGGGGGAAGTCGGGCGACCCAGCATTTT.

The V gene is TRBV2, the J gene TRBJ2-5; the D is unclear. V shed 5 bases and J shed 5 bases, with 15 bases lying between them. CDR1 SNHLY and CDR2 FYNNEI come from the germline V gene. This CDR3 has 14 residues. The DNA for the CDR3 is TGTGCCAGCAGTTACTCCACAGTTCAGGAGACCCAGTACTTC. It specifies CASSYSTVQETQYF.

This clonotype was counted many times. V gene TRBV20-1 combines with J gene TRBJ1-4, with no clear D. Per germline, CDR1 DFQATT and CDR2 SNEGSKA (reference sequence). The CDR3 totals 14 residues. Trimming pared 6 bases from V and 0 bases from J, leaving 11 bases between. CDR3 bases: TGCAGTGCCATCTTCGGGGCAACTAATGAAAAACTGTTTTTT. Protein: CSAIFGATNEKLFF.

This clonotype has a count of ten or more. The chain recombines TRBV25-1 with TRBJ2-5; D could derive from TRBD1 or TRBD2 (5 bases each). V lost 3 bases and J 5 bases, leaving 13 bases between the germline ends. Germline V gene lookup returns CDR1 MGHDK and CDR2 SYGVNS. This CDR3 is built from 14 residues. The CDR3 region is CASSDRGAGETQYF. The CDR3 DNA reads TGTGCCAGCAGTGATAGAGGGGCCGGTGAGACCCAGTACTTC.

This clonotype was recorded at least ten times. CDR3 protein: CASRGDGNSPLHF. The CDR3 DNA sequence: TGCGCCAGCAGGGGGGACGGCAATTCACCCCTCCACTTT. The V and J genes are TRBV5-1 and TRBJ1-6; tentatively, D is TRBD1 (5 bases). V lost 5 bases to trimming and J lost 7 bases, with 10 bases between them. The CDR3 extends over 13 amino acids. CDR1 SGHRS and CDR2 YFSETQ come from the germline V gene.

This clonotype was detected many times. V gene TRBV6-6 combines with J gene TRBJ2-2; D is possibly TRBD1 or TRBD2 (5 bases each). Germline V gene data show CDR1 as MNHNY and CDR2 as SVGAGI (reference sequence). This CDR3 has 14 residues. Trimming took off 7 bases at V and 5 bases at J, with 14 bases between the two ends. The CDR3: CASNPGRSTGELFF. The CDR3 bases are TGTGCCAGCAACCCGGGACGTTCGACCGGGGAGCTGTTTTTT.

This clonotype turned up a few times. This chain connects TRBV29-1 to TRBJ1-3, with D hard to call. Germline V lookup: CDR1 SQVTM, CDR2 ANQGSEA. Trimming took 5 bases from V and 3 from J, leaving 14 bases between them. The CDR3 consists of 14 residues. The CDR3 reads CSVSPFSDGNTIYF. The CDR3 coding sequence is TGCAGCGTTTCTCCGTTTTCGGATGGAAACACCATATATTTT.

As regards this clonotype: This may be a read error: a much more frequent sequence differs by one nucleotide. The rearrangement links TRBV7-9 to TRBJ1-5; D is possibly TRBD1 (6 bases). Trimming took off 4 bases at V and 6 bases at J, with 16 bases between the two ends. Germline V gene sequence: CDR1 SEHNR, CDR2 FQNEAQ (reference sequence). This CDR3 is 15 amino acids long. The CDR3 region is CASSYGGGAGQPQHF. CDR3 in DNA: TGTGCCAGCAGCTACGGCGGGGGGGCGGGTCAGCCCCAGCATTTT.

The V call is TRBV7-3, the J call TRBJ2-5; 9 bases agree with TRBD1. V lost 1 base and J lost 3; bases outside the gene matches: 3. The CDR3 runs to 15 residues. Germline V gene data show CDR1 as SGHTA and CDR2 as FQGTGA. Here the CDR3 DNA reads TGTGCCAGCAGCTTAAGCGGGACAGGGAAAGAGACCCAGTACTTC. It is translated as CASSLSGTGKETQYF.

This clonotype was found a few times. For the CDR3, the DNA is TGCAGCGTTGAAGGGACTAACTATGGCTACACCTTC. Amino acids: CSVEGTNYGYTF. The chain uses TRBV29-1 and TRBJ1-2; D uncertain. Trimming shortened V by 1 base and J by 0 bases, and 3 bases separated the two germline ends. This CDR3 is 12 amino acids long. Germline CDR1 SQVTM, CDR2 ANQGSEA.

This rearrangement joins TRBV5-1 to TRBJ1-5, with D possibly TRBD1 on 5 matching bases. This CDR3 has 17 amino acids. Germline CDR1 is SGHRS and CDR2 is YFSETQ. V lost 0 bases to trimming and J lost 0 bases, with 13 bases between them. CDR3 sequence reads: CASSLAGTLDSNQPQHF. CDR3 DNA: TGCGCCAGCAGCTTGGCCGGGACTCTTGATAGCAATCAGCCCCAGCATTTT.

CDR3 region: CAISESGNEKLFF. The DNA for the CDR3 is TGTGCCATCAGTGAGTCGGGTAATGAAAAACTGTTTTTT. The chain links TRBV10-3 to TRBJ1-4; D remains ambiguous. Trimming shortened V by 0 bases and J by 4 bases, and 3 bases separated the two germline ends. The CDR3 runs 13 residues. From germline, CDR1 is ENHRY and CDR2 SYGVKD.

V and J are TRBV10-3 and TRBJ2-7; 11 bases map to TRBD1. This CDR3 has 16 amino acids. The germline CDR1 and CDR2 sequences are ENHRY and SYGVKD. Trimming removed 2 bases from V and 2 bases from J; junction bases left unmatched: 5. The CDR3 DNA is TGTGCCATCAGTGAGCCTACGGGACAGGGGGCCTACGAGCAGTACTTC. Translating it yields CAISEPTGQGAYEQYF.

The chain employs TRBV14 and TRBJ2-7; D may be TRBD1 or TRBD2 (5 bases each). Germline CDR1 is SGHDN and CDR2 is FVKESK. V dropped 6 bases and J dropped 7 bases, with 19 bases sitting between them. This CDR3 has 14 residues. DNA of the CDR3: TGTGCCAGCAGTCGGTGGGGGTTGTACAATGAGCAGTACTTC. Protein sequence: CASSRWGLYNEQYF.

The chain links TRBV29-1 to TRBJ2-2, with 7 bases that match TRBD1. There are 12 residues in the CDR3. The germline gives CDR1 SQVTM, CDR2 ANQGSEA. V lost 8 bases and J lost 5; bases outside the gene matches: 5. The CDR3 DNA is TGCAGCTTGGGGACAGAAACCGGGGAGCTGTTTTTT. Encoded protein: CSLGTETGELFF.

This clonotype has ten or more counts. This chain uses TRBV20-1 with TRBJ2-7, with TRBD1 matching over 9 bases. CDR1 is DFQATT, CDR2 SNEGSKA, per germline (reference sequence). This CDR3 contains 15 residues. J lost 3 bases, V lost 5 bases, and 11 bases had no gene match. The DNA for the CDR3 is TGCAGTGCTCGCGCTGGACAGGGGAGACTCTACGAGCAGTACTTC. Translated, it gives CSARAGQGRLYEQYF.

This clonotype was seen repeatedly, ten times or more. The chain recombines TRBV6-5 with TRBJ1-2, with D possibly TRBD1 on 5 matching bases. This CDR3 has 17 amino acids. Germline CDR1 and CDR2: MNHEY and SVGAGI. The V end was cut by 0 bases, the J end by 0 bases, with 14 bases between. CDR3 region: CASSYSDAGTSNYGYTF. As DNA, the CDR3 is TGTGCCAGCAGTTACTCGGATGCGGGGACCTCTAACTATGGCTACACCTTC.

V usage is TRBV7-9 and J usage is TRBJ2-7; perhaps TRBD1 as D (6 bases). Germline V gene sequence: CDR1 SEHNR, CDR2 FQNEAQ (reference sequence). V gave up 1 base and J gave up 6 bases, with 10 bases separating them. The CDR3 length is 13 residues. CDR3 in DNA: TGTGCCAGCAGCTTAGATCGGACAGTCGAGCAGTACTTC. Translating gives CASSLDRTVEQYF.

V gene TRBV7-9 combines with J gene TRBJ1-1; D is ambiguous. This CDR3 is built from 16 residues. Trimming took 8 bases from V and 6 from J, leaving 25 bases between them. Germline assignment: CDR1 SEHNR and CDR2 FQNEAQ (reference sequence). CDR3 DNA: TGTGCCAGCGGAGCCTATTTTTACAGTTCGCACGCTGAAGCTTTCTTT. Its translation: CASGAYFYSSHAEAFF.

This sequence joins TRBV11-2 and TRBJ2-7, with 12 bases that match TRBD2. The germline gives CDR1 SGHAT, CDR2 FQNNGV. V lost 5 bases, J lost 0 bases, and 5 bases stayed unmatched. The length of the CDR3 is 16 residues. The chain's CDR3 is CASSPRTSGASYEQYF. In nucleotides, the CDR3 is TGTGCCAGCAGCCCGCGGACTAGCGGGGCCTCCTACGAGCAGTACTTC.